These 17 T cell receptor beta chains originate from one sample sequenced in a study of molecular identifiers for immune sequencing clone quantification. MiXCR, applied by TCRdb to the PCR reads, yields one record per CDR3 protein. The profile shows around 94,000 distinct CDR3 sequences, 35% of them singletons. Material: naive CD8+ T cells from blood, with Jurkat cell RNA spiked in. Subset given: FACS-sorted CD8+CD4-CCR7+CD45RA+ naive T cells. Receptor source: a human donor in good health. Some libraries in this study had Jurkat cell RNA spiked in.

This clonotype was recorded a few times. The V gene is TRBV27, the J gene TRBJ1-4, with D uncertain. The CDR3 has 14 residues. V was cut by 3 bases and J by 6 bases, with 11 bases left in between. The V gene's germline CDR1 is MNHEY and CDR2 SMNVEV (reference sequence). The CDR3 bases are TGTGCCAGCAGTTTGACTCTTACGGATGAAAAACTGTTTTTT. This sequence encodes CASSLTLTDEKLFF. Combining the CDR3 with reference TRBV27 and TRBJ1-4 gives the whole variable domain EAQVTQNPRYLITVTGKKLTVTCSQNMNHEYMSWYRQDPGLGLRQIYYSMNVEVTDKGDVPEGYKVSRKEKRNFPLILESPSPNQTSLYFCASSLTLTDEKLFFGSGTQLSVL.

V usage is TRBV4-3 and J usage is TRBJ2-5; no reliable D call. V was pared by 0 bases and J by 5 bases, with 13 bases between. The germline gives CDR1 LGHNA, CDR2 YSLEER. The CDR3 covers 15 residues. The CDR3 DNA follows: TGCGCCAGCAGCCAAGACTCCCGGGCTCTGGAGACCCAGTACTTC. This gives the protein CASSQDSRALETQYF.

This clonotype was observed a few times. The chain couples TRBV2 to TRBJ2-2; the match to TRBD1 covers 10 bases. J lost 7 bases, V lost 8 bases, and 7 bases had no gene match. This CDR3 comprises 14 residues. The germline CDR1 and CDR2 sequences are SNHLY and FYNNEI. The CDR3 region is CASEGQGFIGELFF. As DNA, the CDR3 is TGTGCCAGCGAGGGACAGGGGTTCATCGGGGAGCTGTTTTTT.

This chain uses TRBV6-2 or TRBV6-3 with TRBJ2-2; TRBD1 is a possible D gene (6 bases). The CDR3 spans 14 residues. V lost 8 bases to trimming and J lost 0 bases, with 10 bases between them. The V gene's germline CDR1 is MNHEY and CDR2 SVGEGT. CDR3 nucleotide sequence: TGTGCCAGCCTCCGGACAGCGAACACCGGGGAGCTGTTTTTT. Its translation is CASLRTANTGELFF.

This clonotype has a single count. With a much larger clone just one base away, this may be a read error. The rearrangement links TRBV28 to TRBJ2-7; TRBD2 might be the D (5 bases). The germline CDR1 and CDR2 sequences are MDHEN and SYDVKM. The V end was cut by 2 bases, the J end by 6 bases, with 23 bases between. The CDR3 is made up of 17 amino acids. The CDR3 DNA reads TGTGCCAGCAGTTTAGCCTCTTTGGACTTGCCCCCGCGCGAGCAGTACTTC. Protein sequence: CASSLASLDLPPREQYF.

The chain employs TRBV7-9 and TRBJ2-3; D unresolved. CDR3 length: 13 residues. V was cut by 5 bases and J by 0 bases, with 6 bases left in between. The germline V gene encodes CDR1 SEHNR and CDR2 FQNEAQ (reference sequence). The DNA for the CDR3 is TGTGCCAGCAGCCAATATAGCACAGATACGCAGTATTTT. Its translation: CASSQYSTDTQYF. Filled out from reference TRBV7-9 and TRBJ2-3, the complete variable domain reads DTGVSQNPRHKITKRGQNVTFRCDPISEHNRLYWYRQTLGQGPEFLTYFQNEAQLEKSRLLSDRFSAERPKGSFSTLEIQRTEQGDSAMYLCASSQYSTDTQYFGPGTRLTVL.

This clonotype occurred many times. This chain links TRBV28 with TRBJ2-1; D not resolved. The CDR3 consists of 13 residues. The V gene's germline CDR1 is MDHEN and CDR2 SYDVKM. The V gene lost 6 bases and the J gene lost 5 bases, with 11 bases spanning the gap. The CDR3 DNA reads TGTGCCAGCAGCCTCGACCTCAACAATGAGCAGTTCTTC. Residues: CASSLDLNNEQFF.

DNA for the CDR3: TGTGCCAGCAGCTTAGTATTAGCGGGAGTTGACGGGGAGCTGTTTTTT. This gives the protein CASSLVLAGVDGELFF. The chain recombines TRBV7-6 with TRBJ2-2; TRBD2 matches 9 bases. Germline lookup yields CDR1 SGHVS and CDR2 FNYEAQ. CDR3 length: 16 residues. V lost 1 base to trimming and J lost 7 bases; unmatched junction nucleotides: 7.

The CDR3 loop reads CASSPDRGEEDEQFF. In nucleotides, the CDR3 is TGTGCCAGCAGTCCCGACAGGGGCGAAGAAGATGAGCAGTTCTTC. This chain links TRBV27 with TRBJ2-1; 8 positions match TRBD1. The V and J ends lost 5 bases and 8 bases, in that order; junction bases with no gene match: 11. This CDR3 is built from 15 residues. From germline, CDR1 is MNHEY and CDR2 SMNVEV (reference sequence).

The J gene is TRBJ1-4, the V gene TRBV7-2, with a weak D call TRBD1 (5 bases). CDR1 and CDR2 (germline): SGHTA, FQGNSA. CDR3 length: 14 amino acids. Deletions cut 5 bases from V and 8 bases from J, with 15 bases between. CDR3 sequence: CASSLLGGDEKLFF. In DNA, the CDR3 is TGTGCCAGCAGCCTCCTCGGGGGAGACGAAAAACTGTTTTTT.

There are many counts of this clonotype. CDR3 DNA: TGTGCCAGCAGCCCGTGGGCCACCTACGAGCAGTACTTC. The encoded protein is CASSPWATYEQYF. The rearrangement joins TRBV28 to TRBJ2-7; D uncertain. V lost 6 bases and J lost 2, with 11 bases in between. The CDR3 loop spans 13 amino acids. Germline loops: CDR1 MDHEN, CDR2 SYDVKM.

There are a few counts of this clonotype. The chain joins TRBV28 to TRBJ2-3; TRBD1 matches at 11 bases. This CDR3 is 15 amino acids long. Germline loops: CDR1 MDHEN, CDR2 SYDVKM. The J segment lost 5 bases and the V segment lost 5 bases, leaving 6 bases of the junction unmatched. Here the CDR3 DNA reads TGTGCCAGCAGTACCGGACAGGGGGCGGTAGATACGCAGTATTTT. Residues: CASSTGQGAVDTQYF.

To note about this clonotype: This could be a read error, since a much larger clone is one nucleotide away. This rearrangement joins TRBV6-5 to TRBJ2-5; D unclear. V dropped 6 bases and J dropped 5 bases, with 7 bases sitting between them. The germline V gene has CDR1 MNHEY and CDR2 SVGAGI. The CDR3 contains 11 residues. DNA of the CDR3: TGTGCCAGCAGATATCTGGAGACCCAGTACTTC. Its protein is CASRYLETQYF.

Comment on this clonotype: A read error may be the cause here, since a much bigger clone is one base away. CDR3 sequence reads: CATCTEDLPREQYF. DNA for the CDR3: TGTGCCACCTGCACAGAGGACCTTCCGCGCGAGCAGTACTTC. The V call is TRBV15, the J call TRBJ2-7; D not certain. Per the germline V gene, CDR1 is LNHNV and CDR2 is YYDKDF (reference sequence). The CDR3 runs to 14 residues. Between the trimmed V and J ends, which lost 8 bases and 6 bases, there was a span of 20 bases.

This chain connects TRBV28 to TRBJ2-1; D is ambiguous. Trimming removed 5 bases at V and 12 bases at J, with 11 bases between. This CDR3 contains 11 residues. The germline gives CDR1 MDHEN, CDR2 SYDVKM. In DNA form, the CDR3 reads TGTGCCAGCAGTCCTGGAAGTGGGCAGTTCTTC. Translating gives CASSPGSGQFF.

In the case of this clonotype: Likely a read error: the CDR3 ends without its conserved phenylalanine or tryptophan. V usage is TRBV4-3 and J usage is TRBJ2-4, with a tentative D call TRBD1 (5 bases). Germline CDR1 is LGHNA and CDR2 is YSLEER. The CDR3 consists of 14 residues. The V end was cut by 1 base, the J end by 4 bases, with 8 bases between. In nucleotides, the CDR3 is TGCGCCAGCAGCCAAGGCGCAGGGAAAAACATTCAGTACATC. It specifies CASSQGAGKNIQYI.

Turning to this clonotype: A much more abundant neighbour one base away suggests this may be a read error. The V and J genes are TRBV28 and TRBJ2-3, with D unresolved. Germline V gene sequence: CDR1 MDHEN, CDR2 SYDVKM. The CDR3 contains 14 residues. V dropped 2 bases and J dropped 4 bases, with 10 bases sitting between them. The CDR3 coding sequence is TGTGCCAGCAGTTTACTCGGCTACTCAGATACGCAGTATTTT. This gives the protein CASSLLGYSDTQYF. Together with reference TRBV28 and TRBJ2-3, the CDR3 gives the full variable domain: DVKVTQSSRYLVKRTGEKVFLECVQDMDHENMFWYRQDPGLGLRLIYFSYDVKMKEKGDIPEGYSVSREKKERFSLILESASTNQTSMYLCASSLLGYSDTQYFGPGTRLTVL.